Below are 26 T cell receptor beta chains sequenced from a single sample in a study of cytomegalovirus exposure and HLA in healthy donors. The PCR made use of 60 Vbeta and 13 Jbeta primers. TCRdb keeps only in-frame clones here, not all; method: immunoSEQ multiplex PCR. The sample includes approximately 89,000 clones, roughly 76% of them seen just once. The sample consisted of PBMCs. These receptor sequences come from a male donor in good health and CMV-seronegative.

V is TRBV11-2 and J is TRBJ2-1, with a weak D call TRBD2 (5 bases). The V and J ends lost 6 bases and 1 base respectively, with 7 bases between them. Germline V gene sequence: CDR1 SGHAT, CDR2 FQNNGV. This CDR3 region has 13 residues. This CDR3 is CASRRVSYNEQFF. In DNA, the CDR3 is TGTGCCAGCAGGAGGGTATCCTACAATGAGCAGTTCTTC.

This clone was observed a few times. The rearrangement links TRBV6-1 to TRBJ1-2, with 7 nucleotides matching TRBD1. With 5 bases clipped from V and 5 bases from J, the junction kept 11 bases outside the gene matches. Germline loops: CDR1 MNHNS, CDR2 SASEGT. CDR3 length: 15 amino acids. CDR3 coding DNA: TGTGCCAGCAGTATGGGACAGCCCGGTGGGTATGGCTACACCTTC. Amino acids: CASSMGQPGGYGYTF.

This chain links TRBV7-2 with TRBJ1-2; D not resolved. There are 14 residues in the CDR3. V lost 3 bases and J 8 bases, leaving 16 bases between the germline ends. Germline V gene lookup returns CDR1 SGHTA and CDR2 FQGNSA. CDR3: CASSFSGELGGYTF. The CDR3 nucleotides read TGTGCCAGCAGCTTTAGCGGGGAATTGGGCGGCTACACCTTC.

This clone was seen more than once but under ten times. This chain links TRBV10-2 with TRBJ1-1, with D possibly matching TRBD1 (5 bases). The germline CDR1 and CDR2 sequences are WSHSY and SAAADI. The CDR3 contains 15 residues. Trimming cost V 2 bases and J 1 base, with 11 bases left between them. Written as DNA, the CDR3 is TGCGCCAGCAGTGAGGCCCAGGGCCCGAACACTGAAGCTTTCTTT. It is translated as CASSEAQGPNTEAFF.

CDR3 coding DNA: TGCGCCAGCAGTGAGTTTGCAGGTCCTTCTGGAAACACCATATATTTT. It is translated as CASSEFAGPSGNTIYF. This sequence joins TRBV10-2 and TRBJ1-3, with D uncertain. Trimming removed 1 base from V and 1 base from J, with 11 bases in between. The V gene's germline CDR1 is WSHSY and CDR2 SAAADI. This CDR3 has 16 amino acids.

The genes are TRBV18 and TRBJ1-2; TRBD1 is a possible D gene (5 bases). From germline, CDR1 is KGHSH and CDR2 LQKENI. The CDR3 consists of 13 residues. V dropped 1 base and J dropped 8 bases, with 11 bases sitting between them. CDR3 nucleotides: TGTGCCAGCTCACCACTTCGGGGGATCGGCTACACCTTC. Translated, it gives CASSPLRGIGYTF.

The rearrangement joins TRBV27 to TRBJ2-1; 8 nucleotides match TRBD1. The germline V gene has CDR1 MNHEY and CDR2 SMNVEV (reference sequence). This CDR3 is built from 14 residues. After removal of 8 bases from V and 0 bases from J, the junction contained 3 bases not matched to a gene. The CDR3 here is CASGDRGSYNEQFF. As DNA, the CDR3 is TGTGCCAGCGGCGACAGGGGCTCCTACAATGAGCAGTTCTTC.

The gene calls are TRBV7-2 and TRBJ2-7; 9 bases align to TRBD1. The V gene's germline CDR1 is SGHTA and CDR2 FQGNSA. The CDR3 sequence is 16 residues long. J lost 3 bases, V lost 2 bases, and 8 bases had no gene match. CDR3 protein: CASSLLRAGQGYEQYF. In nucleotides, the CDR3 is TGTGCCAGCAGCTTATTAAGGGCGGGACAGGGCTACGAGCAGTACTTC.

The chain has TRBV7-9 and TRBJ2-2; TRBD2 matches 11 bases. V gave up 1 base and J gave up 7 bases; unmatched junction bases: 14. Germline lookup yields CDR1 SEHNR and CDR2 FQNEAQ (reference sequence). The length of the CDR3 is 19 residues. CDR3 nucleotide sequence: TGTGCCAGCAGCTTAGGATTGGGTAGCGGGAGGGCCGGGGACGGGGAGCTGTTTTTT. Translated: CASSLGLGSGRAGDGELFF. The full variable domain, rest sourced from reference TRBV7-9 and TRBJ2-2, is DTGVSQNPRHKITKRGQNVTFRCDPISEHNRLYWYRQTLGQGPEFLTYFQNEAQLEKSRLLSDRFSAERPKGSFSTLEIQRTEQGDSAMYLCASSLGLGSGRAGDGELFFGEGSRLTVL.

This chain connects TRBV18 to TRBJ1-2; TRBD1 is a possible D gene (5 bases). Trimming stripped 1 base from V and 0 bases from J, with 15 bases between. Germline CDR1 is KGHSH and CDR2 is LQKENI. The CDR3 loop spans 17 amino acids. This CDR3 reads CASSPQHRAGSNYGYTF. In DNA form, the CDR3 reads TGTGCCAGCTCACCACAACACCGGGCAGGGTCTAACTATGGCTACACCTTC.

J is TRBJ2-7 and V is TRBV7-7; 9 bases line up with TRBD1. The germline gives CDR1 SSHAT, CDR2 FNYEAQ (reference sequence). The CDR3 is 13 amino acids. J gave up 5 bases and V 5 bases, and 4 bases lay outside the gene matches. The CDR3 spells CASSRDRVNEQYF. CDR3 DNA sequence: TGTGCCAGCAGCCGGGACAGGGTAAACGAGCAGTACTTC.

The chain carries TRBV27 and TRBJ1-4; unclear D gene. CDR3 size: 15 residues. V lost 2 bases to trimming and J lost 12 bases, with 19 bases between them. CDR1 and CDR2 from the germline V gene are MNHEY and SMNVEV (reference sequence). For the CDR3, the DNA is TGTGCCAGCAGTTTAGGCAGCCGTGGAGGTGCTGAACTGTTTTTT. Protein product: CASSLGSRGGAELFF.

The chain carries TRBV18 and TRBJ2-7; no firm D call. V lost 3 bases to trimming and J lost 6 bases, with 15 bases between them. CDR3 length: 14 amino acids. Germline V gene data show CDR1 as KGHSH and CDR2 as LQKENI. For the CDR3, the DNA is TGTGCCAGCTCACCCCCGGCAGGTTTACCCGAGCAGTACTTC. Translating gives CASSPPAGLPEQYF.

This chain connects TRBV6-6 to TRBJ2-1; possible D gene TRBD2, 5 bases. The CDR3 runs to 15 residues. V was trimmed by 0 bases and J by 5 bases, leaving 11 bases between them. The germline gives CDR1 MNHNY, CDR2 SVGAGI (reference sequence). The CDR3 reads CASSYSSTGNNEQFF. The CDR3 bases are TGTGCCAGCAGTTACTCGTCAACGGGAAACAATGAGCAGTTCTTC.

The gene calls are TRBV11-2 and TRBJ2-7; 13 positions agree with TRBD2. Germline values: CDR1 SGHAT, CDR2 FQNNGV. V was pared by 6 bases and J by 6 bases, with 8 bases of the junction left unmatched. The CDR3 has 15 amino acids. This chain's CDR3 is CASRSGGLAGVEQYF. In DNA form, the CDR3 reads TGTGCCAGCAGATCGGGAGGACTAGCGGGAGTCGAGCAGTACTTC.

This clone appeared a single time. The CDR3 DNA follows: TGTGCCAGCCGGACCTCGGGACTTGTCTACGAGCAGTACTTC. It specifies CASRTSGLVYEQYF. The chain is built from TRBV2 and TRBJ2-7; D perhaps matches TRBD2 (6 bases). The CDR3 is made up of 14 amino acids. CDR1 SNHLY and CDR2 FYNNEI come from the germline V gene. V dropped 8 bases and J dropped 3 bases, with 17 bases sitting between them. The full variable domain, rest sourced from reference TRBV2 and TRBJ2-7, is EPEVTQTPSHQVTQMGQEVILRCVPISNHLYFYWYRQILGQKVEFLVSFYNNEISEKSEIFDDQFSVERPDGSNFTLKIRSTKLEDSAMYFCASRTSGLVYEQYFGPGTRLTVT.

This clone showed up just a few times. The CDR3 reads CASLGTENTGELFF. CDR3 sequence (DNA): TGTGCCAGCCTAGGGACAGAAAACACCGGGGAGCTGTTTTTT. The chain recombines TRBV25-1 with TRBJ2-2, with TRBD1 matching over 7 bases. The trim removed 8 bases at V and 2 bases at J, leaving 5 bases unmatched. Germline V gene sequence: CDR1 MGHDK, CDR2 SYGVNS. The CDR3 is 14 amino acids.

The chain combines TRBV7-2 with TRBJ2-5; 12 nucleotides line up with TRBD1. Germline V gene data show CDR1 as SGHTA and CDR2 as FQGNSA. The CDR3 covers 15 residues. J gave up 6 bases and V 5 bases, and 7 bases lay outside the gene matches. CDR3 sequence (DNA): TGTGCCAGCAGCCTGGGACAGGGGGCAGAGAAGACCCAGTACTTC. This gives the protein CASSLGQGAEKTQYF.

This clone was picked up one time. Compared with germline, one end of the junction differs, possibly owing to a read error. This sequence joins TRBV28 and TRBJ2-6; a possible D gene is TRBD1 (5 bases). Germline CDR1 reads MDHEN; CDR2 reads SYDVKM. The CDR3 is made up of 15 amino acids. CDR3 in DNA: TGTGCCAGCAGTTCTACAGGACCAAGTGCCAACGGCCTGACTTTC. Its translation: CASSSTGPSANGLTF.

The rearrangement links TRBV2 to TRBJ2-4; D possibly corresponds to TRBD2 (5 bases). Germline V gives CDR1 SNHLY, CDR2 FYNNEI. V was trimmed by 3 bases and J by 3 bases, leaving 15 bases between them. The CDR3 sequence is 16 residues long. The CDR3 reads CASSDSRGVGKNIQYF. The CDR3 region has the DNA TGTGCCAGCAGTGACTCCCGGGGTGTCGGCAAAAACATTCAGTACTTC.

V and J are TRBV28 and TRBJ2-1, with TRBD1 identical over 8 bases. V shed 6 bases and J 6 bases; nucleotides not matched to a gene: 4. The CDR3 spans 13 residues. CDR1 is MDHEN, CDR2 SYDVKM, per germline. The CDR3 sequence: CASSRTGFNEQFF. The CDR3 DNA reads TGTGCCAGCAGCCGGACAGGGTTCAATGAGCAGTTCTTC.

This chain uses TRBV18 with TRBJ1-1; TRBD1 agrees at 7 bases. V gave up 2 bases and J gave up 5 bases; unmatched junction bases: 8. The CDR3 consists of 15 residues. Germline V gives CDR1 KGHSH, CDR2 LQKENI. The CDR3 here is CASSPRDSLVTEAFF. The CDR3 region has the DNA TGTGCCAGCTCACCAAGGGACAGTTTGGTTACTGAAGCTTTCTTT.

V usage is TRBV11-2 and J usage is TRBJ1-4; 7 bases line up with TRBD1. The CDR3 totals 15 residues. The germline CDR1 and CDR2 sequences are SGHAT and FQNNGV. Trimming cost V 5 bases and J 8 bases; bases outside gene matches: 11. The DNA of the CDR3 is TGTGCCAGCAGCCCCGACAGGGCCGCCGGCGAAAAACTGTTTTTT. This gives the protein CASSPDRAAGEKLFF.

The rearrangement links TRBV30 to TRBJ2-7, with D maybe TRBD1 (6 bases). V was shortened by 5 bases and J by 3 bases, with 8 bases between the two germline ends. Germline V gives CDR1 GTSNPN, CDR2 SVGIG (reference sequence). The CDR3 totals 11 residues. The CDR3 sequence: CAWEQGYEQYF. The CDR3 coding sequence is TGTGCCTGGGAACAGGGCTACGAGCAGTACTTC. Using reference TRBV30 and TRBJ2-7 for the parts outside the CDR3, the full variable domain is SQTIHQWPATLVQPVGSPLSLECTVEGTSNPNLYWYRQAAGRGLQLLFYSVGIGQISSEVPQNLSASRPQDRQFILSSKKLLLSDSGFYLCAWEQGYEQYFGPGTRLTVT.

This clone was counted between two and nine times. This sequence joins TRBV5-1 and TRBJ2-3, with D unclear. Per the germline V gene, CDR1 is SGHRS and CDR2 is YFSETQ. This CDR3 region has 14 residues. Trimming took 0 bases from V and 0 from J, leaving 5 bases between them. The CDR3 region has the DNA TGCGCCAGCAGCTTGGATACTAGCACAGATACGCAGTATTTT. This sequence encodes CASSLDTSTDTQYF.

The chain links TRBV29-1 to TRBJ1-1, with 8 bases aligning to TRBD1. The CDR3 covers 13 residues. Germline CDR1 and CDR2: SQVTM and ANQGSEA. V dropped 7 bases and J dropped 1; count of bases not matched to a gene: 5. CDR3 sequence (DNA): TGCAGCGGAGACAGGGGTCGGAACACTGAAGCTTTCTTT. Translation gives CSGDRGRNTEAFF.